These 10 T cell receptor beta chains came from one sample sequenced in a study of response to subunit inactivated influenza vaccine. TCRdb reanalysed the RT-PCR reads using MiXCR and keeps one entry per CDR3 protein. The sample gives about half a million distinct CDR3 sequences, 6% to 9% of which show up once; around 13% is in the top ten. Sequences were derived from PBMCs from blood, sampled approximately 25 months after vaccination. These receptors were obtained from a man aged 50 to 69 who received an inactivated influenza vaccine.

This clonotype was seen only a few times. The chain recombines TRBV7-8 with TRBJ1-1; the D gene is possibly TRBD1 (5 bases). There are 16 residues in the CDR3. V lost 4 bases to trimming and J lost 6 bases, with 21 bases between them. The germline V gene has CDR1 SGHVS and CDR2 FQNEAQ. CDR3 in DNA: TGTGCCAGCAGCTCGCAGCCAGGGCCAAAGACCGCTGAAGCTTTCTTT. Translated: CASSSQPGPKTAEAFF.

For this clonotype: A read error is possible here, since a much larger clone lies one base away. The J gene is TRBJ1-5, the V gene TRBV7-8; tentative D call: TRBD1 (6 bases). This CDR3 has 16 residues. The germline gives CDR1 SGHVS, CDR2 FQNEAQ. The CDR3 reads CASGLAGGGPDQPQHF. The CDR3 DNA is TGTGCCAGCGGCTTAGCTGGAGGGGGTCCGGATCAGCCCCAGCATTTT.

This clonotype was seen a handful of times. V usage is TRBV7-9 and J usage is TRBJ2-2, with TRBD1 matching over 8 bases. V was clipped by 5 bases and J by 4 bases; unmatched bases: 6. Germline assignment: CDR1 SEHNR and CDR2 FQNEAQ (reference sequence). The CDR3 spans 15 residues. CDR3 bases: TGTGCCAGCAGCCGTATAGGACAGGGCACCGGGGAGCTGTTTTTT. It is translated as CASSRIGQGTGELFF.

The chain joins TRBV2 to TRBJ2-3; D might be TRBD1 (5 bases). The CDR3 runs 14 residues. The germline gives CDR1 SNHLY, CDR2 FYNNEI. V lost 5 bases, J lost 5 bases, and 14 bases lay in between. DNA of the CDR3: TGTGCCAGCAGTTCCGCAGGGTATCGAGATACGCAGTATTTT. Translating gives CASSSAGYRDTQYF.

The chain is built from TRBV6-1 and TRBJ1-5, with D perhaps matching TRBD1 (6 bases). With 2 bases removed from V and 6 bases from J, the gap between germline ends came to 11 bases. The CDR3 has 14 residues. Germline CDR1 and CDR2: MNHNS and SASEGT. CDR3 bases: TGTGCCAGCAGTGAAAAATGGGGGCGTCAGCCCCAGCATTTT. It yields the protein CASSEKWGRQPQHF.

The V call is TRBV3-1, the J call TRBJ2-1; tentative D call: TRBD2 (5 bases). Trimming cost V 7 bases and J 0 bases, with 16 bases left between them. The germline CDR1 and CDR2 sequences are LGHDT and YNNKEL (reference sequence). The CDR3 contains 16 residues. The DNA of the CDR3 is TGTGCCAGCAAGGGAGCGCGGACCAACTCCTACAATGAGCAGTTCTTC. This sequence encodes CASKGARTNSYNEQFF.

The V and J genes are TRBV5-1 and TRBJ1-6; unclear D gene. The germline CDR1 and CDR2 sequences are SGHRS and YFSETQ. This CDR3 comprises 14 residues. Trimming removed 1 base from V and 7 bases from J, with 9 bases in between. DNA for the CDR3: TGCGCCAGCAGCTTGCAAGGAACCAATTCACCCCTCCACTTT. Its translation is CASSLQGTNSPLHF.

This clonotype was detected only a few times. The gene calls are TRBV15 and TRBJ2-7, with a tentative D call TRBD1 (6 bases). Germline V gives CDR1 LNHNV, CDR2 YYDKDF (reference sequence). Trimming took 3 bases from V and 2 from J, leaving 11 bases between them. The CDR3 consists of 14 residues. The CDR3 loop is CATSSRQAPYEQYF. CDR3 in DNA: TGTGCCACCAGCAGCCGACAGGCGCCCTACGAGCAGTACTTC.

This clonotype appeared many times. The CDR3 DNA sequence: TGCGCCAGCATGAGCCAAGGGGGGTCGGCCGGGGAGCTGTTTTTT. This sequence encodes CASMSQGGSAGELFF. This chain links TRBV5-1 with TRBJ2-2; perhaps D is TRBD1 or TRBD2 (6 bases each). The CDR3 sequence is 15 residues long. The germline V and J ends were trimmed by 6 bases and 6 bases, with 18 bases remaining between them. Germline V CDR1 and CDR2: SGHRS, YFSETQ.

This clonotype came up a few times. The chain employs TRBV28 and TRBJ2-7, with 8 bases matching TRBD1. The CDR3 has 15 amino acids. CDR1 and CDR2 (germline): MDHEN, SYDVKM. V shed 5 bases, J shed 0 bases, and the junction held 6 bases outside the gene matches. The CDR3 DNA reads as TGTGCCAGCAGTCCCCGGACAGGGTTCTCCTACGAGCAGTACTTC. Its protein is CASSPRTGFSYEQYF.